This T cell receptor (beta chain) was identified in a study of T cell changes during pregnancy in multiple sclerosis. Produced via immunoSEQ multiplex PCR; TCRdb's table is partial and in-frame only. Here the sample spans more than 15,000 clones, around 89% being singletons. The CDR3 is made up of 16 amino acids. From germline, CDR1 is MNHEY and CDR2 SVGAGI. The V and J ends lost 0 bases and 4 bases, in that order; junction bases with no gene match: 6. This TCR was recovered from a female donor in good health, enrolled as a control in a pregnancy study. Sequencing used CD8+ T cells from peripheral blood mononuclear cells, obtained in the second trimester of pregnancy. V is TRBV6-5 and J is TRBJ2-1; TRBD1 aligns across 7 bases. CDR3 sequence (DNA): TGTGCCAGCAGTTACTCTGGACAGGATCAATACAATGAGCAGTTCTTC. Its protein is CASSYSGQDQYNEQFF.